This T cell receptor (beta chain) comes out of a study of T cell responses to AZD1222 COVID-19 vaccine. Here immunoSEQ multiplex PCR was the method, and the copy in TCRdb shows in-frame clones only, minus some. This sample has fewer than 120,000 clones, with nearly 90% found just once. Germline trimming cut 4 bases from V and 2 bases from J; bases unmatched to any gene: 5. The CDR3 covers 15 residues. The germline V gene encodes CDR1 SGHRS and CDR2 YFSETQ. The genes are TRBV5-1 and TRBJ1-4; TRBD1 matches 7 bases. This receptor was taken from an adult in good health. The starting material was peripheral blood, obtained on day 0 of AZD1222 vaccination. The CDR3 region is CASSAVQGTNEKLFF. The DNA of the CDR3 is TGCGCCAGCAGCGCGGTACAGGGGACTAATGAAAAACTGTTTTTT.